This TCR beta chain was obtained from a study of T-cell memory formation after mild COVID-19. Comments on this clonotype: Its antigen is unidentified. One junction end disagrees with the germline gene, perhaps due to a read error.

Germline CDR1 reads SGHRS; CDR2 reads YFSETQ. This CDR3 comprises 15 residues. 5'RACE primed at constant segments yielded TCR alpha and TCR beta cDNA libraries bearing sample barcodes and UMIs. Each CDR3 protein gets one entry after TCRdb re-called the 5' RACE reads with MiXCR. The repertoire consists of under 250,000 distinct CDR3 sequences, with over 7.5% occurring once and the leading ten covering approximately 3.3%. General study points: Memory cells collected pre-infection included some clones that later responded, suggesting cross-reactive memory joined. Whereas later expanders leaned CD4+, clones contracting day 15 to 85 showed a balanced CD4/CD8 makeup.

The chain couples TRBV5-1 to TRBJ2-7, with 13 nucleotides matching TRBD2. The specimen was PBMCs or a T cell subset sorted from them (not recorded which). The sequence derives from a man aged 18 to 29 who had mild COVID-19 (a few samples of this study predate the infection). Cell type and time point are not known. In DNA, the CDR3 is TGCGCCAGCAGCTATACCGGGACTAGCGGGGAGAGATCAAGCTTC. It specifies CASSYTGTSGERSSF.